Listed below are T cell receptor beta chains from one sample, sequenced in a study of T cells in Graves' hyperthyroidism and ophthalmopathy. TCRdb itself ran the multiplex PCR reads through MiXCR, one entry per CDR3 protein. The data hold almost 500,000 distinct CDR3 sequences, with around a fifth observed a single time. Material: blood. The receptors originated from an older woman with Graves' ophthalmopathy. Each CDR3 is given with its conserved first and last residue. Each record gives: J gene, clone size, V gene, D gene, CDR3 protein, CDR3 DNA. D genes are given only for firm matches. Clone size is shown for a subset of rows, as once, few, many or a class of expanded clone.

>TRBJ1-2|-|TRBV19|TRBD1
CASSIPQRTGVGYTF
TGTGCCAGTAGTATACCGCAACGGACAGGGGTTGGCTACACCTTC
>TRBJ1-2|few|TRBV20-1|-
CSARDGRGDYGYTF
TGCAGTGCTAGAGATGGGAGGGGCGACTATGGCTACACCTTC
>TRBJ1-2|-|TRBV12-3/TRBV12-4|-
CASTKRIGRGGYTF
TGTGCCAGCACCAAAAGGATCGGGAGGGGTGGCTACACCTTC
>TRBJ2-7|-|TRBV5-1|-
CASSWRVASSYEQYF
TGCGCCAGCAGCTGGCGGGTGGCCAGCTCCTACGAGCAGTACTTC
>TRBJ1-4|-|TRBV18|-
CASSPSRIEEKLFF
TGTGCCAGCTCACCAAGCAGGATAGAGGAAAAACTGTTTTTT
>TRBJ1-2|few|TRBV7-9|-
CASSFRDYGYTF
TGTGCCAGCAGCTTCAGAGACTATGGCTACACCTTC
>TRBJ2-7|-|TRBV15|-
CATSRGQGKQYF
TGTGCCACCAGCAGAGGGCAGGGGAAGCAGTACTTC
>TRBJ2-7|-|TRBV6-1|-
CASSVSRPYEQYF
TGTGCCAGCAGTGTTAGCCGACCTTACGAGCAGTACTTC
>TRBJ1-2|many|TRBV28|TRBD1
CASSPDRGQGYTF
TGTGCCAGCAGTCCCGACAGGGGGCAAGGCTACACCTTC
>TRBJ2-3|-|TRBV7-9|-
CASSFRGDSDTQYF
TGTGCCAGCAGCTTCCGGGGCGATTCAGATACGCAGTATTTT
>TRBJ2-5|many|TRBV7-2|TRBD2
CASSLPLGSGSMETQYF
TGTGCCAGCAGCTTGCCCCTGGGTAGCGGGAGCATGGAGACCCAGTACTTC
>TRBJ2-7|few|TRBV19|-
CASSNQGDYEQYF
TGTGCCAGTAGTAATCAGGGTGACTACGAGCAGTACTTC
>TRBJ1-2|many|TRBV20-1|-
CSARVAGGYTF
TGCAGTGCTAGAGTTGCAGGCGGCTACACCTTC
>TRBJ2-2|-|TRBV19|TRBD1
CASSNPTGANTGELFF
TGTGCCAGTAGTAACCCGACAGGGGCGAACACCGGGGAGCTGTTTTTT
>TRBJ1-1|-|TRBV5-4|-
CASSSQGFRNTEAFF
TGTGCCAGCAGCTCGCAGGGGTTCCGAAACACTGAAGCTTTCTTT
>TRBJ2-1|-|TRBV15|-
CATSRGTGSYNEQFF
TGTGCCACCAGCAGGGGTACAGGCTCCTACAATGAGCAGTTCTTC
>TRBJ1-1|many|TRBV6-6|-
CASSYELGLTEAFF
TGTGCCAGCAGTTACGAGCTCGGTCTCACTGAAGCTTTCTTT
>TRBJ1-1|few|TRBV6-1|TRBD1
CASNTWDSEAFF
TGTGCCAGCAACACCTGGGACAGTGAAGCTTTCTTT
>TRBJ2-7|few|TRBV10-3|TRBD1
CATRPGTVRGYEQYF
TGTGCCACACGTCCCGGGACAGTCCGGGGCTACGAGCAGTACTTC
>TRBJ2-2|few|TRBV6-1|TRBD2
CASSERGGPTGELFF
TGTGCCAGCAGTGAACGGGGAGGGCCCACCGGGGAGCTGTTTTTT
>TRBJ2-5|once|TRBV30|TRBD1
CAWSRGQGPYF
TGTGCCTGGAGTAGAGGACAGGGGCCTTACTTC
>TRBJ2-3|few|TRBV20-1|-
CSASGMAGSTDTQYF
TGCAGTGCTAGTGGGATGGCCGGGAGCACAGATACGCAGTATTTT
>TRBJ2-5|-|TRBV6-1|-
CASSERGRRETQYF
TGTGCCAGCAGTGAACGGGGCCGTAGAGAGACCCAGTACTTC
>TRBJ2-7|-|TRBV3-1|-
CASSQGLASHQQYF
TGTGCCAGCAGCCAAGGCCTAGCGAGTCACCAGCAGTACTTC
>TRBJ1-1|many|TRBV9|-
CASSVSGAKGTEAFF
TGTGCCAGCAGCGTTTCAGGGGCCAAGGGCACTGAAGCTTTCTTT
>TRBJ1-5|-|TRBV27|-
CASSLLLGNQPQHF
TGTGCCAGCAGTTTATTGCTCGGTAATCAGCCCCAGCATTTT
>TRBJ2-7|-|TRBV7-2|TRBD2
CASSLARTSGSYEQYF
TGTGCCAGCAGCTTAGCCCGGACTAGCGGGAGCTACGAGCAGTACTTC
>TRBJ1-2|many|TRBV2|-
CASGRQAHGYTF
TGTGCCAGCGGACGACAGGCCCATGGCTACACCTTC
>TRBJ2-3|once|TRBV20-1|TRBD2
CSASRGGDTQYF
TGCAGTGCTAGTCGGGGGGGAGATACGCAGTATTTT
>TRBJ1-4|many|TRBV6-5|-
CASSKGTRGLFF
TGTGCCAGCAGTAAAGGGACTAGAGGACTGTTTTTT
>TRBJ2-7|-|TRBV6-1|-
CASHPIAASYEQYF
TGTGCCAGCCACCCTATAGCGGCCTCCTACGAGCAGTACTTC
>TRBJ1-1|-|TRBV6-5|-
CASSYGGYTEAFF
TGTGCCAGCAGTTACGGGGGTTACACTGAAGCTTTCTTT
>TRBJ2-5|few|TRBV5-5|-
CASSFTGGGETQYF
TGTGCCAGCAGCTTTACAGGGGGGGGAGAGACCCAGTACTTC
>TRBJ1-5|many|TRBV24-1|-
CATSDFRGRTDQPQHF
TGTGCCACCAGTGATTTTCGGGGCAGGACGGATCAGCCCCAGCATTTT
>TRBJ2-3|-|TRBV3-1|TRBD2
CASRFSGTYTDTQYF
TGTGCCAGCAGATTTAGCGGGACCTATACAGATACGCAGTATTTT
>TRBJ1-1|many|TRBV7-9|TRBD1
CASSSLQGTEAFF
TGTGCCAGCAGTTCCTTACAGGGGACTGAAGCTTTCTTT
>TRBJ1-4|-|TRBV7-6|-
CASSLTPGTATNEKLFF
TGTGCCAGCAGCTTAACGCCAGGGACCGCAACTAATGAAAAACTGTTTTTT
>TRBJ1-2|-|TRBV11-1|-
CASSNEGGYGYTF
TGTGCCAGCAGCAATGAAGGCGGGTATGGCTACACCTTC
>TRBJ2-3|few|TRBV20-1|-
CSVSAVEDGTDTQYF
TGCAGTGTGTCAGCGGTAGAGGATGGCACAGATACGCAGTATTTT
>TRBJ1-5|few|TRBV6-1|-
CASSEAIPDQPQHF
TGTGCCAGCAGTGAAGCGATCCCCGATCAGCCCCAGCATTTT
>TRBJ2-1|-|TRBV20-1|TRBD2
CSAPRTSGSREQFF
TGCAGTGCCCCCCGGACTAGCGGGAGTAGGGAGCAGTTCTTC
>TRBJ2-3|-|TRBV6-1|TRBD1
CASSQTGGLTDTQYF
TGTGCCAGCAGCCAAACAGGGGGCCTTACAGATACGCAGTATTTT
>TRBJ2-6|-|TRBV5-1|-
CASSSTLSSGANVLTF
TGCGCCAGCAGCTCGACACTTAGCTCTGGGGCCAACGTCCTGACTTTC
>TRBJ2-3|-|TRBV9|-
CASSVSLDTQYF
TGTGCCAGCAGCGTTAGCCTAGATACGCAGTATTTT
>TRBJ1-6|few|TRBV7-2|-
CASAGDFNSPLHF
TGTGCCAGCGCGGGCGACTTCAATTCACCCCTCCACTTT
>TRBJ2-1|many|TRBV7-7|TRBD2
CASSLDRGGKNEQFF
TGTGCTAGCAGCTTAGATCGCGGGGGAAAAAATGAGCAGTTCTTC
>TRBJ1-1|-|TRBV5-1|-
CASRVESVLEAFF
TGCGCCAGCAGAGTCGAGTCTGTGCTTGAAGCTTTCTTT
>TRBJ2-3|few|TRBV19|TRBD1
CASTNEGQGLIDTQYF
TGTGCCAGTACCAACGAGGGACAGGGCCTGATAGATACGCAGTATTTT
>TRBJ1-1|many|TRBV6-2/TRBV6-3|-
CASSLPTANTEAFF
TGTGCCAGCAGTCTCCCGACAGCGAACACTGAAGCTTTCTTT
>TRBJ2-1|-|TRBV11-3|-
CASSLGYGLRQFF
TGTGCCAGCAGCTTAGGTTATGGACTAAGGCAGTTCTTC
>TRBJ1-1|many|TRBV28|-
CASSLGRGRTEAFF
TGTGCCAGCAGTTTAGGCAGGGGACGGACTGAAGCTTTCTTT
>TRBJ2-7|-|TRBV27|-
CASRPSASHEQYF
TGTGCCAGCAGGCCCTCCGCTAGCCACGAGCAGTACTTC
>TRBJ2-5|-|TRBV3-1|-
CASSQFPGEETQYF
TGTGCCAGCAGCCAATTTCCGGGAGAGGAGACCCAGTACTTC